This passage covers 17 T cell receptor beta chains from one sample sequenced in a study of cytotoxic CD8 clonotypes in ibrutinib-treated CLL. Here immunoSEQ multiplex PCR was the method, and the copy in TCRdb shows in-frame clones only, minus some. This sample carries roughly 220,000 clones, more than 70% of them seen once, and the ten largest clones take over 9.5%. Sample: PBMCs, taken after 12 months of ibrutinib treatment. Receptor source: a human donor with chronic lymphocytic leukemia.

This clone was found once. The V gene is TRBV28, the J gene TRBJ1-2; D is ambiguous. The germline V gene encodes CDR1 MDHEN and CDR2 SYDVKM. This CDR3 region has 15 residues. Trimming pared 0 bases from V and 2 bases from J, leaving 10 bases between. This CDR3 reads CASSLWETGNYGYTF. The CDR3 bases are TGTGCCAGCAGTTTATGGGAGACGGGAAACTATGGCTACACCTTC.

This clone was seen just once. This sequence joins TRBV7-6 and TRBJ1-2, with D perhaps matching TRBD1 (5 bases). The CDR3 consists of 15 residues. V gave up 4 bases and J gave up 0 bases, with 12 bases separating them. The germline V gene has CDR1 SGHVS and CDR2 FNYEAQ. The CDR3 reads CASSYAQGANYGYTF. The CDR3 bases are TGTGCCAGCAGCTATGCCCAGGGTGCTAACTATGGCTACACCTTC.

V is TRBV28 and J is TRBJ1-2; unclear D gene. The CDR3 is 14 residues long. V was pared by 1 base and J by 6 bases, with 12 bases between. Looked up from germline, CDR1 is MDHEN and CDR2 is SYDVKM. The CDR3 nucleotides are TGTGCCAGCAGTTTATCCAAACAGAACCATGGCTACACCTTC. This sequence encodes CASSLSKQNHGYTF.

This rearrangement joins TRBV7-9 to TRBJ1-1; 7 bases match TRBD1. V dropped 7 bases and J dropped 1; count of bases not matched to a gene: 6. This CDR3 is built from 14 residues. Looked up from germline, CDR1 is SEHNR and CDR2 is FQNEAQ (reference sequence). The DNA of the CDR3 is TGTGCCAGCACCACGGACAGGACGAACACTGAAGCTTTCTTT. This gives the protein CASTTDRTNTEAFF.

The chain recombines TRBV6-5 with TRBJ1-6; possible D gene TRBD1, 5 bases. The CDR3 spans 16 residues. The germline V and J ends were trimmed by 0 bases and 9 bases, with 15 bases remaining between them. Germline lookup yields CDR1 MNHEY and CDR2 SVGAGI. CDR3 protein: CASSYSGTVVFSPLHF. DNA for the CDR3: TGTGCCAGCAGTTACTCGGGGACGGTGGTTTTTTCACCCCTCCACTTT.

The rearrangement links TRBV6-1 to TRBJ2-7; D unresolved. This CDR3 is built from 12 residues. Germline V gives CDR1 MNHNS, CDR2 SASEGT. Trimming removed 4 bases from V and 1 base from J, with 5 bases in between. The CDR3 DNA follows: TGTGCCAGCAGTGTAACTTCCTACGAGCAGTACTTC. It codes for CASSVTSYEQYF.

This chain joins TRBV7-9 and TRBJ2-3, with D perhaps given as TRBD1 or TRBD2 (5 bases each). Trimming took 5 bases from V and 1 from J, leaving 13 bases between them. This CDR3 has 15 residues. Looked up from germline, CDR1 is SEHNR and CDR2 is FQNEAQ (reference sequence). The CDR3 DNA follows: TGTGCCAGCAGCCGGGACGTTTTAGGCACAGATACGCAGTATTTT. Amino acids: CASSRDVLGTDTQYF. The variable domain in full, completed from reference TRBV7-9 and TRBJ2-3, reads DTGVSQNPRHKITKRGQNVTFRCDPISEHNRLYWYRQTLGQGPEFLTYFQNEAQLEKSRLLSDRFSAERPKGSFSTLEIQRTEQGDSAMYLCASSRDVLGTDTQYFGPGTRLTVL.

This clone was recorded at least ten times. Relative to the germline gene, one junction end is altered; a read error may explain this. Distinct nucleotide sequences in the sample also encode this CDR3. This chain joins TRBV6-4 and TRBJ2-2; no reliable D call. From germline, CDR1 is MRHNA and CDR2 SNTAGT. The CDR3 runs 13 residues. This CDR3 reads CASSDSNAGELFF. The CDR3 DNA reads TGTGCCAGCAGTGACTCGAACGCCGGGGAGCTGTTTTTT.

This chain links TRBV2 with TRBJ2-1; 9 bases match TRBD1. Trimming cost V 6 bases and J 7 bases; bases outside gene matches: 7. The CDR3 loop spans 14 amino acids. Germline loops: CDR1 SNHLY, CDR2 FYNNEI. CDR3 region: CASRATGGWNEQFF. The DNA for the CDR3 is TGTGCCAGCAGAGCGACAGGGGGTTGGAATGAGCAGTTCTTC.

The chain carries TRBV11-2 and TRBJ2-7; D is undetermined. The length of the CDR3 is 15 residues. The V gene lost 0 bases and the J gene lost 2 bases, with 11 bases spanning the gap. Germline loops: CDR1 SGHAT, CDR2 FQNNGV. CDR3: CASSLDRMRTYEQYF. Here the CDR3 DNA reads TGTGCCAGCAGCTTAGATCGGATGCGTACCTACGAGCAGTACTTC.

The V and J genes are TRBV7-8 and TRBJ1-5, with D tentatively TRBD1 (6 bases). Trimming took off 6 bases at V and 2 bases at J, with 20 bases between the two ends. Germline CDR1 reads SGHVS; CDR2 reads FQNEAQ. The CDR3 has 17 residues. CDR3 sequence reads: CASSPIEGTLGNQPQHF. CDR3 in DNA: TGTGCCAGCAGTCCGATTGAGGGGACACTAGGCAATCAGCCCCAGCATTTT.

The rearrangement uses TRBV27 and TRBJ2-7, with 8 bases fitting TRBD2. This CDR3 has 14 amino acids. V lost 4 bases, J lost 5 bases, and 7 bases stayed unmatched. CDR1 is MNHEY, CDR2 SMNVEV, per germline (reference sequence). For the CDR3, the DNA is TGTGCCAGCAGTTACTCGGGGGGGGCTAACGAGCAGTACTTC. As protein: CASSYSGGANEQYF.

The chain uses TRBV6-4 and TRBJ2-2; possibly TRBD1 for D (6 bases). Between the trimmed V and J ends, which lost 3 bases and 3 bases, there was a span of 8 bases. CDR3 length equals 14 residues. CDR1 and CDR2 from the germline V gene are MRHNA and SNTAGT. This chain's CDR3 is CASSDNRDTGELFF. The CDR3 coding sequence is TGTGCCAGCAGTGATAACAGGGACACCGGGGAGCTGTTTTTT.

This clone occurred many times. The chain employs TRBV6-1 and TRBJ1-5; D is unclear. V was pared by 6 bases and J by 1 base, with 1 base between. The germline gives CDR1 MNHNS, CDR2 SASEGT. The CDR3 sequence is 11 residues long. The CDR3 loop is CASRSNQPQHF. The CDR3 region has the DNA TGTGCCAGCAGAAGCAATCAGCCCCAGCATTTT.

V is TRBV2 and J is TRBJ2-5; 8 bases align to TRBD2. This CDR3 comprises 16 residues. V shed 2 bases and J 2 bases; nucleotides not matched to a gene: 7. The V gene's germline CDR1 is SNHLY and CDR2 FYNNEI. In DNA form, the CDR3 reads TGTGCCAGCAGTGAAAGGTTAGCGGGAAATCAAGAGACCCAGTACTTC. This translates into CASSERLAGNQETQYF.

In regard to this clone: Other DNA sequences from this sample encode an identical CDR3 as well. This CDR3 reads CASSPAGGNQPQHF. The CDR3 bases are TGTGCCAGCTCACCTGCTGGTGGCAATCAGCCCCAGCATTTT. This chain links TRBV18 with TRBJ1-5; no reliable D call. The CDR3 contains 14 residues. Trimming removed 3 bases at V and 2 bases at J, with 8 bases between. CDR1 KGHSH and CDR2 LQKENI come from the germline V gene.

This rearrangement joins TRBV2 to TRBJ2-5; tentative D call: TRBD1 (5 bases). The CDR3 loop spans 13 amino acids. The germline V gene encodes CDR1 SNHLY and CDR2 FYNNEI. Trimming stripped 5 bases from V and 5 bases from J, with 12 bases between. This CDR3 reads CASSWAGPETQYF. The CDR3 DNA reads TGTGCCAGCAGTTGGGCAGGGCCGGAGACCCAGTACTTC.